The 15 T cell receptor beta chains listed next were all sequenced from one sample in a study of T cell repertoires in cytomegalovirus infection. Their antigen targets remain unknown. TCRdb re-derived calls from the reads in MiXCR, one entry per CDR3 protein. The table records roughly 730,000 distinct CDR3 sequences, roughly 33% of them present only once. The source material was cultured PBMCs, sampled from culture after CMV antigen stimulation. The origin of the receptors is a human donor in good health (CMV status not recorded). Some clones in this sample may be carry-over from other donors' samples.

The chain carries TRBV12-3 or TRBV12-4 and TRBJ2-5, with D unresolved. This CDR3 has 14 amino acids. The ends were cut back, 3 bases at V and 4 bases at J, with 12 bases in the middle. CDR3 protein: CASSFTGSRETQYF. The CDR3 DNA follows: TGTGCCAGCAGTTTCACCGGGTCACGAGAGACCCAGTACTTC.

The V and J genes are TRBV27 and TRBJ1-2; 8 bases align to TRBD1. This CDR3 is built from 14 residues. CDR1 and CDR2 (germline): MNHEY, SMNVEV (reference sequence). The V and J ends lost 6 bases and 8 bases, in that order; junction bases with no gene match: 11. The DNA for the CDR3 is TGTGCCAGCAGCCCTGATGACAGGGGTGAAGGCTACACCTTC. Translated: CASSPDDRGEGYTF.

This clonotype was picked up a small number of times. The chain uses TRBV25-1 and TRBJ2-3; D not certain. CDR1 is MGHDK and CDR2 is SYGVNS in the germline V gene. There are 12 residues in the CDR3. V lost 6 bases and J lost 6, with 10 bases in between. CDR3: CASRSWVDTQYF. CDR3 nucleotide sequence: TGTGCCAGCAGGTCCTGGGTGGATACGCAGTATTTT.

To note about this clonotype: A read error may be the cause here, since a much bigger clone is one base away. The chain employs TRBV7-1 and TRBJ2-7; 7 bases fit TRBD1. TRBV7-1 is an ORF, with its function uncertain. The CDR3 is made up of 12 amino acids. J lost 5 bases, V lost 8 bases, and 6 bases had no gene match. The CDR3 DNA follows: TGTGCCAGCGGCCCTACAGGGGACGAGCAGTACTTC. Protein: CASGPTGDEQYF.

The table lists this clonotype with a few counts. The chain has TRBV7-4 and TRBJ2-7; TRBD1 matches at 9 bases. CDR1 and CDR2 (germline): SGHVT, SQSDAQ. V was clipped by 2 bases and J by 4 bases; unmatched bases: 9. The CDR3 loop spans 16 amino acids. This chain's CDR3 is CASSLSQTGGNYEQYF. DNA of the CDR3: TGTGCCAGCAGCTTAAGCCAGACAGGGGGGAATTACGAGCAGTACTTC.

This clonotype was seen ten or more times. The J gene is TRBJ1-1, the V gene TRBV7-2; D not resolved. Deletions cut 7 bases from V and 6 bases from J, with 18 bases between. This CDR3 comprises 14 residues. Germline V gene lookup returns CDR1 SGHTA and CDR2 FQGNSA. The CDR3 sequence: CASNPDPSLPEAFF. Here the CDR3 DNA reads TGTGCCAGCAACCCGGACCCGAGCCTCCCTGAAGCTTTCTTT.

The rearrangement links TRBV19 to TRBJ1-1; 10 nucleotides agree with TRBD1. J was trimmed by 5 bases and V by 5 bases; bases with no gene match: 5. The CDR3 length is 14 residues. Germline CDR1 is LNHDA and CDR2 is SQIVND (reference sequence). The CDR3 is CASSPRDRGTEAFF. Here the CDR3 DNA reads TGTGCCAGTAGTCCCCGGGACAGGGGTACTGAAGCTTTCTTT.

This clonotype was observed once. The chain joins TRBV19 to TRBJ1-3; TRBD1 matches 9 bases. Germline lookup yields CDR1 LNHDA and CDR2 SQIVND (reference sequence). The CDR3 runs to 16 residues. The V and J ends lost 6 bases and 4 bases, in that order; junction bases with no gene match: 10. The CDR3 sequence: CASSLNRQGVGNTIYF. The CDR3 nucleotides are TGTGCCAGTAGCCTCAACCGACAGGGGGTCGGAAACACCATATATTTT.

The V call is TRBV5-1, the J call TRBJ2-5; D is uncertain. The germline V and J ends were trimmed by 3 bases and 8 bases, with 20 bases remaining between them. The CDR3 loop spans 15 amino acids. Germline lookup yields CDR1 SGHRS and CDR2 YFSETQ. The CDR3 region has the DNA TGCGCCAGCAGCTCGACCTTCCCCACCGCAGCAACCCAGTACTTC. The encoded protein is CASSSTFPTAATQYF.

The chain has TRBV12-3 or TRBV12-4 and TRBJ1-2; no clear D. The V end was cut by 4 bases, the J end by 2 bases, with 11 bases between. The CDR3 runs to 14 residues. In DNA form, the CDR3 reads TGTGCCAGCAGTTCCGCCGGTGGGAACTATGGCTACACCTTC. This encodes CASSSAGGNYGYTF.

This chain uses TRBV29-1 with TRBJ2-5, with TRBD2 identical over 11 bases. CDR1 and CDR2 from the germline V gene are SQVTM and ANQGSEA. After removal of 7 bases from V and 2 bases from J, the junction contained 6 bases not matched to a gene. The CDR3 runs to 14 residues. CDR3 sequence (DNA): TGCAGCGCTCAGACTAGCGGGGCACAAGAGACCCAGTACTTC. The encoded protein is CSAQTSGAQETQYF.

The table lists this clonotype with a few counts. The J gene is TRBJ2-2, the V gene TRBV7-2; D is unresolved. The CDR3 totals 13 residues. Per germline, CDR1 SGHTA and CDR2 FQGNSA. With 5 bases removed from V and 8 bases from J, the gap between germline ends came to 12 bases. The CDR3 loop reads CASSLIRAGELFF. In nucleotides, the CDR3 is TGTGCCAGCAGCCTTATCCGTGCGGGGGAGCTGTTTTTT.

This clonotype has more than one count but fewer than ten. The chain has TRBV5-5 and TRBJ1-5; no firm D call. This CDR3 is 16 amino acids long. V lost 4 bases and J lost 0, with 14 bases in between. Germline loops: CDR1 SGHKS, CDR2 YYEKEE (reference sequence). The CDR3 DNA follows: TGTGCCAGCAGCCCCTGGGGAGGATATAGCAATCAGCCCCAGCATTTT. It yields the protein CASSPWGGYSNQPQHF.

The CDR3 reads CASSFTGWVYGYTF. The CDR3 DNA sequence: TGTGCCAGCAGTTTCACCGGTTGGGTCTATGGCTACACCTTC. The chain is built from TRBV12-3 or TRBV12-4 and TRBJ1-2; D gene unclear. Trimming left V 3 bases short and J 4 bases short, with 12 bases between. This CDR3 is built from 14 residues.

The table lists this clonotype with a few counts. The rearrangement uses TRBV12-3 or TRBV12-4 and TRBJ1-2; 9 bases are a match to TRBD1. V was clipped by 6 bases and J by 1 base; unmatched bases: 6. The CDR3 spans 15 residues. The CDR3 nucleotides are TGTGCCAGCAGACCTCGGACAGGGGATAACTATGGCTACACCTTC. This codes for CASRPRTGDNYGYTF.